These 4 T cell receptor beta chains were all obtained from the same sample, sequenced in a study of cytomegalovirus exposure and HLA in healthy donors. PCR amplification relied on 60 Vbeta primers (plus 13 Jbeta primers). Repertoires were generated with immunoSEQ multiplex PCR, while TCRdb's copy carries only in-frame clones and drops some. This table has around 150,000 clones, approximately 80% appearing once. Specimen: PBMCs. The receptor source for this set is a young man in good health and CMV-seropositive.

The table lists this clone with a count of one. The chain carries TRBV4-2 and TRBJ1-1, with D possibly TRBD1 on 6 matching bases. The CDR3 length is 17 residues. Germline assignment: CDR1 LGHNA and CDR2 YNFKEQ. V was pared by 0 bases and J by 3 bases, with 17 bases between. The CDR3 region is CASSQENREGGDTEAFF. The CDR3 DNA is TGTGCCAGCAGCCAAGAAAACAGGGAGGGCGGGGACACTGAAGCTTTCTTT.

CDR3 in DNA: TGTGCCATCAGGGGGGGGGATTTGACAGATACGCAGTATTTT. Translated: CAIRGGDLTDTQYF. The chain carries TRBV10-3 and TRBJ2-3, with TRBD2 identical over 7 bases. CDR1 is ENHRY, CDR2 SYGVKD, per germline. The CDR3 spans 14 residues. J gave up 3 bases and V 6 bases, and 6 bases lay outside the gene matches.

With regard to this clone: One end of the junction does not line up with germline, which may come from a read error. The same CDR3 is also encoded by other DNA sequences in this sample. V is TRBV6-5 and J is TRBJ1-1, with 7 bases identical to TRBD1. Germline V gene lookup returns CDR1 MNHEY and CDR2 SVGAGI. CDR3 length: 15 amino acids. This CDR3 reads CASRPPGQPNTEAFF. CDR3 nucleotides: TGTGCCAGCAGGCCACCGGGACAGCCGAACACTGAAGCCTTCTTT.

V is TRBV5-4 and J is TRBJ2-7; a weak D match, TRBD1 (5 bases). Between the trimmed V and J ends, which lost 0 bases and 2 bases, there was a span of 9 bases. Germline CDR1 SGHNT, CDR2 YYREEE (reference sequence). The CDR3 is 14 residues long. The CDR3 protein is CASSLGAGPYEQYF. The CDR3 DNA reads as TGTGCCAGCAGCTTGGGGGCAGGGCCCTACGAGCAGTACTTC.